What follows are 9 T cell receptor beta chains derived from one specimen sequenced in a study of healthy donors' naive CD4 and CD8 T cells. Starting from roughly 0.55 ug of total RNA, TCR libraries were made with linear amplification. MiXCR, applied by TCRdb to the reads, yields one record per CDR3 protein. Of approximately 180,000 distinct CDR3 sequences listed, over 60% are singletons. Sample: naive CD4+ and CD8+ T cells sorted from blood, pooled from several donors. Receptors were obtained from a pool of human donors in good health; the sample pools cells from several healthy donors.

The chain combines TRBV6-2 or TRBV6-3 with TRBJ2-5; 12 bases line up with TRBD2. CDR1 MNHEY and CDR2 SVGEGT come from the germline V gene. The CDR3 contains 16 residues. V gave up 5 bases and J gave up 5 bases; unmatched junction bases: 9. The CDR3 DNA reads TGTGCCAGCAGTCCGACTAGCGGGAGAGGTGATGAGACCCAGTACTTC. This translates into CASSPTSGRGDETQYF.

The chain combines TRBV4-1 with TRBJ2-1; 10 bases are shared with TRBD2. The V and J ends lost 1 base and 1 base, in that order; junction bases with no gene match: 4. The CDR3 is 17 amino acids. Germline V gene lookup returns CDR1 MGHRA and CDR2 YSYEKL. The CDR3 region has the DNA TGCGCCAGCAGCCAAGGTTTAGCGGGAGGTTCCTACAATGAGCAGTTCTTC. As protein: CASSQGLAGGSYNEQFF.

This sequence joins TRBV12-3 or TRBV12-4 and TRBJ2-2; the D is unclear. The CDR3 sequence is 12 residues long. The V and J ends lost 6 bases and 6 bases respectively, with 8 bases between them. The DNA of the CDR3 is TGTGCCAGCAGCGCCCAACCCGGGGAGCTGTTTTTT. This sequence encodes CASSAQPGELFF.

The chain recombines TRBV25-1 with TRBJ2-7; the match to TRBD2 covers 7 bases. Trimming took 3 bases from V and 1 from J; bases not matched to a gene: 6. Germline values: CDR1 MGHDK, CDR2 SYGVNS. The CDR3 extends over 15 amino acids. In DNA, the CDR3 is TGTGCCAGCAGTGAGGTAGCGGGTTCTTCCTACGAGCAGTACTTC. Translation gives CASSEVAGSSYEQYF.

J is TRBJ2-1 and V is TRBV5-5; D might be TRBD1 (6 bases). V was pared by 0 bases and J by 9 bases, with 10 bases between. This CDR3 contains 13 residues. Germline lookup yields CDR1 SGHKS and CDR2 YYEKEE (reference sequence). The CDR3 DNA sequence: TGTGCCAGCAGCTTGGAGGGGGTGTCTGAGCAGTTCTTC. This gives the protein CASSLEGVSEQFF.

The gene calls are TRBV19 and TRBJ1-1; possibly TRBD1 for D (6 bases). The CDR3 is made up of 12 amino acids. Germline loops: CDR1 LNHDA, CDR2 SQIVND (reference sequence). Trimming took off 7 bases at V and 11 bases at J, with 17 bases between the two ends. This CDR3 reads CASTQGGVYAFF. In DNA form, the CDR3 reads TGTGCCAGTACACAGGGCGGGGTTTACGCTTTCTTT. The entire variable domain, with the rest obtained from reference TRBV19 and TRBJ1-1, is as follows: DGGITQSPKYLFRKEGQNVTLSCEQNLNHDAMYWYRQDPGQGLRLIYYSQIVNDFQKGDIAEGYSVSREKKESFPLTVTSAQKNPTAFYLCASTQGGVYAFFGQGTRLTVV.

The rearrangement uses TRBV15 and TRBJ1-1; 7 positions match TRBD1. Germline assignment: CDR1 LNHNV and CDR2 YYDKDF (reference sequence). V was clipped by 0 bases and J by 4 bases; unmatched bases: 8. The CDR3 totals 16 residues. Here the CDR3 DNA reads TGTGCCACCAGCAGAGACTACAGGGGTCTTCCCACTGAAGCTTTCTTT. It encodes CATSRDYRGLPTEAFF.

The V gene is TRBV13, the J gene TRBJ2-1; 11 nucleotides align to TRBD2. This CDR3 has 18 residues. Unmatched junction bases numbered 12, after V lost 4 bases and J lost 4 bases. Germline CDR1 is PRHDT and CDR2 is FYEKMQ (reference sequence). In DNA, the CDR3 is TGTGCCAGCAGCTCGAGGGTTTTAGCGGGAGGGCCGTACAATGAGCAGTTCTTC. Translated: CASSSRVLAGGPYNEQFF. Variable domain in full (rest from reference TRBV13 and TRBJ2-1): AAGVIQSPRHLIKEKRETATLKCYPIPRHDTVYWYQQGPGQDPQFLISFYEKMQSDKGSIPDRFSAQQFSDYHSELNMSSLELGDSALYFCASSSRVLAGGPYNEQFFGPGTRLTVL.

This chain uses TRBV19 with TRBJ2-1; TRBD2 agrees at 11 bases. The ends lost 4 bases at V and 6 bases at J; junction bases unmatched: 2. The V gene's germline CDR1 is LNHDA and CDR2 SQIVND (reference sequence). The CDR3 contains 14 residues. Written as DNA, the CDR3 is TGTGCCAGTAGTACCGGGACTAGCGGCAATGAGCAGTTCTTC. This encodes CASSTGTSGNEQFF.